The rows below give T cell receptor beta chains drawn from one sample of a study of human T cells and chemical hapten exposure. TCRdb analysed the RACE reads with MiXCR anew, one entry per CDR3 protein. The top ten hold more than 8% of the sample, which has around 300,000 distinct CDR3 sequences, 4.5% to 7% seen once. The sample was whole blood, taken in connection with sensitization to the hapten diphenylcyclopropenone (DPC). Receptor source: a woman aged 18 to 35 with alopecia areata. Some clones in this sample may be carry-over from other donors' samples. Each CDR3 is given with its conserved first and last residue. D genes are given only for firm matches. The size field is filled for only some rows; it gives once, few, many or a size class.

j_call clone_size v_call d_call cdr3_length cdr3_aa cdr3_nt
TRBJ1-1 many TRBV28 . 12 CASSNRVTEAFF TGTGCCAGCAGTAACAGGGTCACTGAAGCTTTCTTT
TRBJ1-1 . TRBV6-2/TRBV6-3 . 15 CASRRWASAPTEAFF TGTGCCAGCAGAAGGTGGGCCTCTGCCCCCACTGAAGCTTTCTTT
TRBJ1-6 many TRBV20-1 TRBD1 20 CSARVRGPRGRESYNSPLHF TGCAGTGCTAGAGTAAGAGGTCCGAGGGGGCGTGAGTCCTATAATTCACCCCTCCACTTT
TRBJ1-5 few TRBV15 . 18 CATSRALREGGSNQPQHF TGTGCCACCAGCAGAGCTTTAAGGGAGGGGGGTAGCAATCAGCCCCAGCATTTT
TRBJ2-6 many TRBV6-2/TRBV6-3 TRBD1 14 CASRDRAGANVLTF TGTGCCAGCAGGGACAGGGCTGGGGCCAACGTCCTGACTTTC
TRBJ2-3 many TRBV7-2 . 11 CASSFDDTQYF TGTGCCAGCAGCTTTGACGATACGCAGTATTTT
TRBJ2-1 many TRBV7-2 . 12 CASSSTGNEQFF TGTGCCAGCAGCTCCACAGGGAATGAGCAGTTCTTC
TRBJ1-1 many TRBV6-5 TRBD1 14 CASSSRDRGTEAFF TGTGCCAGCAGTTCCCGGGACAGGGGAACTGAAGCTTTCTTT
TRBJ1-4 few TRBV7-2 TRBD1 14 CASRPGQAFEKLFF TGTGCCAGCAGGCCGGGACAGGCTTTTGAAAAACTGTTTTTT
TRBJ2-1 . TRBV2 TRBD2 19 CASTRLAVRSPSSYNEQFF TGTGCCAGCACCCGACTAGCTGTACGGTCACCCAGCTCCTACAATGAGCAGTTCTTC
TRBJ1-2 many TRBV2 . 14 CASSPFEDNYGYTF TGTGCCAGCAGTCCCTTTGAGGATAACTATGGCTACACCTTC
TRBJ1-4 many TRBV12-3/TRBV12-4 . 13 CASSLDGTGKLFF TGTGCCAGCAGCCTAGACGGCACGGGAAAACTGTTTTTT
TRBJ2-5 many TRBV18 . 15 CASSPDGNRVETQYF TGTGCCAGCTCACCTGACGGGAACAGGGTAGAGACCCAGTACTTC
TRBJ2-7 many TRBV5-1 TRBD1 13 CASRETGGDEQYF TGCGCCAGCAGGGAGACAGGGGGAGACGAGCAGTACTTC
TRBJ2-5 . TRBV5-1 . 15 CASSLVPAVTETQYF TGCGCCAGCAGCTTGGTCCCGGCAGTCACAGAGACCCAGTACTTC
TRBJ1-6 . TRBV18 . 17 CASSPRLPGTENSPLHF TGTGCCAGCTCACCACGACTACCCGGGACCGAGAATTCACCCCTCCACTTT
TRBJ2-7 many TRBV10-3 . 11 CAISEYYEQYF TGTGCCATCAGTGAGTACTACGAGCAGTACTTC
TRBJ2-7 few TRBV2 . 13 CASSLDGHYEQYF TGTGCCAGCAGCTTGGACGGGCACTACGAGCAGTACTTC
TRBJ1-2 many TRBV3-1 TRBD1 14 CASRNQGQNYGYTF TGTGCCAGTCGTAACCAGGGACAGAACTATGGCTACACCTTC
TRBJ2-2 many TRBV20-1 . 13 CSAHQGVAGELFF TGCAGTGCCCACCAAGGGGTGGCCGGGGAGCTGTTTTTT
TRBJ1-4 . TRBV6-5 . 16 CASSYSSTLMVEKLFF TGTGCCAGCAGTTACTCATCGACGCTTATGGTCGAAAAACTGTTTTTT
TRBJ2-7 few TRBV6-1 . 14 CASTDPVGRWGIYF TGTGCCAGCACTGACCCAGTTGGGAGGTGGGGGATTTACTTC
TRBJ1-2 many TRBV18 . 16 CASSPRHDRPNYGYTF TGTGCCAGCTCACCACGGCACGATCGACCTAACTATGGCTACACCTTC
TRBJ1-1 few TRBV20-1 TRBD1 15 CSARARTGRNTEAFF TGCAGTGCTAGAGCCCGGACAGGAAGGAACACTGAAGCTTTCTTT
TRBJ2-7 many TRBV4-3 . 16 CASSQDWAGFQYEQYF TGCGCCAGCAGCCAAGATTGGGCAGGGTTCCAGTACGAGCAGTACTTC
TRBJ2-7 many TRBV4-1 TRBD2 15 CASSQGLAVGYEQYF TGCGCCAGCAGCCAGGGGCTAGCGGTGGGCTACGAGCAGTACTTC
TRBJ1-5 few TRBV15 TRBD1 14 CATSERQGSQPQHF TGTGCCACCAGCGAACGACAGGGCTCCCAGCCCCAGCATTTT
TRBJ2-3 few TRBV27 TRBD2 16 CATSSGLAGKTDTQYF TGTGCCACTTCGTCAGGGCTAGCGGGGAAAACAGATACGCAGTATTTT
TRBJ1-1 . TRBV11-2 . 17 CASSLGKGPGLNTEAFF TGTGCCAGCAGCTTAGGAAAGGGCCCAGGGCTGAACACTGAAGCTTTCTTT
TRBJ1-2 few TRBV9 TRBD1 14 CASSVGQGTYGYTF TGTGCCAGCAGCGTAGGACAGGGCACCTATGGCTACACCTTC
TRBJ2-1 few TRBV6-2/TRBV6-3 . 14 CASSWGDKNNEQFF TGTGCCAGCAGTTGGGGGGACAAGAACAATGAGCAGTTCTTC
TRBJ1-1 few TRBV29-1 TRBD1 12 CSADRVNTEAFF TGCAGCGCTGACAGGGTGAACACTGAAGCTTTCTTT
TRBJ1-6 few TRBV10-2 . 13 CASSDNDNSPLHF TGCGCCAGCAGTGACAACGATAATTCACCCCTCCACTTT
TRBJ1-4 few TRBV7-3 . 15 CASSLGLETNEKLFF TGTGCCAGCAGCTTAGGACTGGAAACTAATGAAAAACTGTTTTTT
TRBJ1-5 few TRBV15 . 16 CATSREASLRGQHQHF TGTGCCACCAGCAGAGAAGCCTCCCTCCGCGGGCAGCACCAGCATTTT
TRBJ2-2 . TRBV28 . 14 CASSFHRDTGELFF TGTGCCAGCAGTTTTCACCGGGACACCGGGGAGCTGTTTTTT
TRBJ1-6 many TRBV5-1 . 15 CASSLGGRAQSPLHF TGCGCCAGCAGCTTGGGGGGCCGCGCTCAATCACCCCTCCACTTT
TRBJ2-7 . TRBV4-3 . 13 CASSSGRLYEQYF TGCGCCAGCAGCTCGGGACGGCTTTACGAGCAGTACTTC
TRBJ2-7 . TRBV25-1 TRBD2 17 CASSDGASGGYSYEQYF TGTGCCAGCAGTGATGGGGCTAGCGGGGGCTACTCCTACGAGCAGTACTTC
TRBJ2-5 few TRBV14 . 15 CASSPGQLPRETQYF TGTGCCAGCAGCCCAGGACAGCTACCCAGAGAGACCCAGTACTTC
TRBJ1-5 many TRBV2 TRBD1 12 CASSVAGTGSSF TGTGCCAGCAGTGTGGCCGGGACAGGGTCTTCTTTT
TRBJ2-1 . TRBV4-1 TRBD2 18 CASSHEPGTSGGWDEQFF TGCGCCAGCAGCCATGAACCCGGGACTAGCGGGGGGTGGGATGAGCAGTTCTTC
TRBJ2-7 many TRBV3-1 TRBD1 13 CASSQGDRDEQYF TGTGCCAGCAGCCAAGGGGACAGGGACGAGCAGTACTTC
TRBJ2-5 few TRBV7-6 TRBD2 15 CASSLVSGGEKTQYF TGTGCCAGCAGCTTAGTAAGCGGGGGGGAGAAGACCCAGTACTTC
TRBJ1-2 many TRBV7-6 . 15 CASSLKTGHPSGYTF TGTGCCAGCAGCTTAAAAACGGGGCATCCAAGTGGCTACACCTTC
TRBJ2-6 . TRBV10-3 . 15 CAISEQTTGANVLTF TGTGCCATCAGTGAACAGACAACTGGGGCCAACGTCCTGACTTTC
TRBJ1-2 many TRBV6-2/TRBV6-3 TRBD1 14 CASRSTGQGHGYTF TGTGCCAGCAGATCCACGGGACAGGGTCATGGCTACACCTTC
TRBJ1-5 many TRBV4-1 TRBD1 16 CASSQEVLGGRQPQHF TGCGCCAGCAGCCAAGAGGTGCTAGGGGGCAGGCAGCCCCAGCATTTT
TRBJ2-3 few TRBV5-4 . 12 CASSLDRTKEYF TGTGCCAGCAGCTTGGACCGGACTAAAGAGTATTTT
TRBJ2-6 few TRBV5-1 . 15 CASSGRESGANVLTF TGCGCCAGCAGCGGTAGGGAGTCTGGGGCCAACGTCCTGACTTTC
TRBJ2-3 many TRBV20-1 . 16 CSARDQGGASTDTQYF TGCAGTGCTAGAGATCAAGGGGGGGCCAGCACAGATACGCAGTATTTT
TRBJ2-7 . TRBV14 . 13 CASSQPSLGEQYF TGTGCCAGCAGCCAACCGTCATTAGGAGAGCAGTACTTC
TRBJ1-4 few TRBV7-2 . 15 CASSFDSGTVEKLFF TGTGCCAGCAGCTTCGATTCAGGGACGGTCGAAAAACTGTTTTTT
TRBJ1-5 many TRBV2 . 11 CASSLDIPQHF TGTGCCAGCAGTCTAGATATCCCCCAGCATTTT
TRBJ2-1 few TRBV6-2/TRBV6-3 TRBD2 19 CASSYSSSGSGGTYNEQFF TGTGCCAGCAGTTACTCGAGTTCTGGTAGCGGGGGGACCTACAATGAGCAGTTCTTC
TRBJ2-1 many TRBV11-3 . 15 CASSLDRGMHNEQFF TGTGCCAGCAGCTTAGATCGAGGAATGCACAATGAGCAGTTCTTC
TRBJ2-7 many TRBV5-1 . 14 CASSPSASSYEQYF TGCGCCAGCAGCCCCTCGGCCAGCTCCTACGAGCAGTACTTC